The 10 T cell receptor beta chains given below trace back to one sample, sequenced in a study of technical replicates of blood from a few donors. Assay used: immunoSEQ multiplex PCR; TCRdb lists only in-frame clones, some missing. The sample includes roughly 100,000 clones, roughly 96% of them seen just once. Sequencing was carried out using T cells isolated from PBMCs. All receptors derive from a human donor in good health.

V gene TRBV2 combines with J gene TRBJ2-3, with 14 bases identical to TRBD2. The germline gives CDR1 SNHLY, CDR2 FYNNEI. The CDR3 covers 16 residues. The V and J ends lost 7 bases and 3 bases, in that order; junction bases with no gene match: 6. The CDR3 DNA reads TGTGCCAGCAATCCGACTAGCGGGAGGGAAACAGATACGCAGTATTTT. Translating it yields CASNPTSGRETDTQYF.

The V gene is TRBV5-6, the J gene TRBJ2-1; 7 bases line up with TRBD1. Germline CDR1 is SGHDT and CDR2 is YYEEEE. The CDR3 covers 16 residues. V shed 4 bases, J shed 9 bases, and the junction held 16 bases outside the gene matches. CDR3 protein: CASSPRRTGAQGEQFF. CDR3 in DNA: TGTGCCAGCAGCCCCCGCAGAACAGGGGCGCAGGGTGAGCAGTTCTTC.

The chain couples TRBV7-2 to TRBJ2-6; the D is unclear. CDR1 is SGHTA and CDR2 is FQGNSA in the germline V gene. Trimming took 2 bases from V and 0 from J, leaving 11 bases between them. The CDR3 runs to 17 residues. The CDR3 bases are TGTGCCAGCAGCTTAAGGAGTTTACTCTCTGGGGCCAACGTCCTGACTTTC. Translating it yields CASSLRSLLSGANVLTF.

V and J are TRBV5-1 and TRBJ2-7, with 8 bases aligning to TRBD1. The CDR3 is 14 amino acids. Germline values: CDR1 SGHRS, CDR2 YFSETQ. Losses at the gene ends were 4 bases for V and 7 bases for J; bases not matched to a gene: 10. The CDR3 DNA is TGCGCCAGCAGCCCCTGGACAGGGACGGGAGAGCAGTACTTC. It encodes CASSPWTGTGEQYF.

The chain combines TRBV5-1 with TRBJ2-1; 16 bases are a match to TRBD2. This CDR3 has 18 amino acids. The germline CDR1 and CDR2 sequences are SGHRS and YFSETQ. V was pared by 2 bases and J by 6 bases, with 8 bases of the junction left unmatched. CDR3 bases: TGCGCCAGCAGCTTTCCCGGGACTAGCGGGAGGGTCCGCAATGAGCAGTTCTTC. Translating gives CASSFPGTSGRVRNEQFF.

This rearrangement joins TRBV6-5 to TRBJ1-2, with TRBD1 identical over 7 bases. Germline V gene data show CDR1 as MNHEY and CDR2 as SVGAGI. The ends lost 0 bases at V and 4 bases at J; junction bases unmatched: 5. This CDR3 spans 15 amino acids. CDR3 in amino acids: CASSYSTGQPYGYTF. CDR3 sequence (DNA): TGTGCCAGCAGTTACTCGACGGGACAGCCCTATGGCTACACCTTC.

The chain couples TRBV27 to TRBJ2-7; D call uncertain. This CDR3 comprises 14 residues. V shed 0 bases and J shed 2 bases, with 8 bases lying between them. CDR1 MNHEY and CDR2 SMNVEV come from the germline V gene (reference sequence). As DNA, the CDR3 is TGTGCCAGCAGTTTATCTGGGCTCACCTACGAGCAGTACTTC. This codes for CASSLSGLTYEQYF.

The V gene is TRBV6-6, the J gene TRBJ1-1; 8 bases map to TRBD1. Germline V lookup: CDR1 MNHNY, CDR2 SVGAGI (reference sequence). The CDR3 has 15 amino acids. The V gene end was trimmed by 5 bases and the J gene end by 0 bases; junction bases not matched to a gene: 5. The CDR3 nucleotides read TGTGCCAGCAGTCTACAGGGGGGTTTGAACACTGAAGCTTTCTTT. The encoded protein is CASSLQGGLNTEAFF.

The V call is TRBV9, the J call TRBJ2-7; 10 bases align to TRBD2. The junction had 0 bases not matched to a gene; V was cut back by 0 bases and J by 3 bases. Germline V gene data show CDR1 as SGDLS and CDR2 as YYNGEE. CDR3 size: 14 residues. The CDR3, as DNA: TGTGCCAGCAGCGTAGGGACTAGCGGCTACGAGCAGTACTTC. Encoded protein: CASSVGTSGYEQYF.

CDR3 in DNA: TGCGCCAGCAGCTCAGTCGGGGACAGCTATGGCTACACCTTC. It yields the protein CASSSVGDSYGYTF. The V call is TRBV5-1, the J call TRBJ1-2, with 7 bases matching TRBD1. V lost 3 bases to trimming and J lost 4 bases; unmatched junction nucleotides: 6. The CDR3 covers 14 residues. The germline V gene encodes CDR1 SGHRS and CDR2 YFSETQ.